This TCR beta chain derives from a study of blood T cell repertoires in COVID-19. On the study more broadly: Samples representing acute and convalescent COVID-19 were sourced from the United States, Italy and Spain. From T cells, B-cell-depleted T cells, or PBMCs came the material, which was cDNA or gDNA.

In the original analysis: The authors estimated nucleated cell counts from reference gene primer amplification. Produced via immunoSEQ multiplex PCR; TCRdb's table is partial and in-frame only. Clone size and the V and J calls come from that table; the DNA yielded D and trimming. The top ten hold 1.8% of the sample, which has about 100,000 clones, 91% seen once. This clone was recorded once. V was cut by 10 bases and J by 1 base, with 22 bases left in between. The CDR3 sequence is 16 residues long. Germline-derived CDR1 and CDR2 are ENHRY and SYGVKD. Sequencing was carried out using peripheral blood. The sequence came from a human donor with active COVID-19. The donor label of this sample is uncertain. The V and J genes are TRBV10-3 and TRBJ1-2, with D tentatively TRBD1 (6 bases). CDR3 sequence (DNA): TGTGCCACCAGCACCTCAGGACAGAGGATTAACTATGGCTACACCTTC. Translating it yields CATSTSGQRINYGYTF.